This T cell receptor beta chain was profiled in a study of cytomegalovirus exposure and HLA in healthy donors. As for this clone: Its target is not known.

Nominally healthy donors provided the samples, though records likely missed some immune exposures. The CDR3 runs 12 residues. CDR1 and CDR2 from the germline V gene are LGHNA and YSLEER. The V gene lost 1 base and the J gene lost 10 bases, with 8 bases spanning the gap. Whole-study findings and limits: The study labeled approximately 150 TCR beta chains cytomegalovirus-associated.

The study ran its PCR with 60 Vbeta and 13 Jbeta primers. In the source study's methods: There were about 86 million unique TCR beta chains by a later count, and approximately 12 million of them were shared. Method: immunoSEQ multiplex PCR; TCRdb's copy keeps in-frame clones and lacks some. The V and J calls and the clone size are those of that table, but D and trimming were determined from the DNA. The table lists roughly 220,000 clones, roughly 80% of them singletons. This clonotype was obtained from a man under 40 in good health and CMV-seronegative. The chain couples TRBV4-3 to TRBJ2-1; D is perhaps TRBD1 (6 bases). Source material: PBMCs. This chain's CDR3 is CASSQARGEQFF. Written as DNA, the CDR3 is TGCGCCAGCAGCCAAGCAAGGGGGGAGCAGTTCTTC.